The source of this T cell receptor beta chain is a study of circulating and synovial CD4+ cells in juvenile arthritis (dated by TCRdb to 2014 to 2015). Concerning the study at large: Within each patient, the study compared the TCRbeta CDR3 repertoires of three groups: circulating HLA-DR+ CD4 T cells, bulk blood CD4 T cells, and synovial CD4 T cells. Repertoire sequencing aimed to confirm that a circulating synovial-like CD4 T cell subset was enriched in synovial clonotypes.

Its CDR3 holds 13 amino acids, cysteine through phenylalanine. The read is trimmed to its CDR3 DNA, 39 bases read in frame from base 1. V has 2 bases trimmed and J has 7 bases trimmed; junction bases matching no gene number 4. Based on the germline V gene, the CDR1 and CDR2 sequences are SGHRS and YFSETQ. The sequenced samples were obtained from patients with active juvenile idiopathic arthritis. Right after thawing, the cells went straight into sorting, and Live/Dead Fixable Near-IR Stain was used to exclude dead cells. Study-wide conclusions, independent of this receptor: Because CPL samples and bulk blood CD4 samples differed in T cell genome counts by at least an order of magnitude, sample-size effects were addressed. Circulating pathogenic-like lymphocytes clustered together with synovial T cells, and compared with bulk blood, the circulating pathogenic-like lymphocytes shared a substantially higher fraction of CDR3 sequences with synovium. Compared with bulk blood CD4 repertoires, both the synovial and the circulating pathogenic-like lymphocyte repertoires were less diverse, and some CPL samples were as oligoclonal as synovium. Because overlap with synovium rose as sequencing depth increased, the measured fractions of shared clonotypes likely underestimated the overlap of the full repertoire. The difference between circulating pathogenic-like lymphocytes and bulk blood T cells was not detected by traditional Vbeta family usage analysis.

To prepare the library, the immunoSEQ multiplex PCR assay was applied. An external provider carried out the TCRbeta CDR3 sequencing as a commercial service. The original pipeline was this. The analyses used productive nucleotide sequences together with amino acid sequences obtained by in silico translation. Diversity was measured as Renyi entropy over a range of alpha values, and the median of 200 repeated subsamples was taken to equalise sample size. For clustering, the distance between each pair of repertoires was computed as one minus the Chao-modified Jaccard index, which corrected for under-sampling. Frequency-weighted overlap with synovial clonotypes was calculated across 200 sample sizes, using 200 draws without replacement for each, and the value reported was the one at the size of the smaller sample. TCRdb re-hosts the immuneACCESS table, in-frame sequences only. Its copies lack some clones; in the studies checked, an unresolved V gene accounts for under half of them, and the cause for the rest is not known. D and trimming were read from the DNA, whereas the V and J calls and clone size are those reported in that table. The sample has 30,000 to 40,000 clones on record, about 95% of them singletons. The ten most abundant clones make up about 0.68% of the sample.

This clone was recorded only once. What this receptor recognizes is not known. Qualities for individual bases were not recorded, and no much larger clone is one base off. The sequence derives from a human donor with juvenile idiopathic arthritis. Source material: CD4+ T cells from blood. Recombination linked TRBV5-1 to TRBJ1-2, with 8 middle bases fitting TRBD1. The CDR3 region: CASSLQGEGGYTF. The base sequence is TGCGCCAGCAGCTTACAGGGGGAGGGTGGCTACACCTTC.